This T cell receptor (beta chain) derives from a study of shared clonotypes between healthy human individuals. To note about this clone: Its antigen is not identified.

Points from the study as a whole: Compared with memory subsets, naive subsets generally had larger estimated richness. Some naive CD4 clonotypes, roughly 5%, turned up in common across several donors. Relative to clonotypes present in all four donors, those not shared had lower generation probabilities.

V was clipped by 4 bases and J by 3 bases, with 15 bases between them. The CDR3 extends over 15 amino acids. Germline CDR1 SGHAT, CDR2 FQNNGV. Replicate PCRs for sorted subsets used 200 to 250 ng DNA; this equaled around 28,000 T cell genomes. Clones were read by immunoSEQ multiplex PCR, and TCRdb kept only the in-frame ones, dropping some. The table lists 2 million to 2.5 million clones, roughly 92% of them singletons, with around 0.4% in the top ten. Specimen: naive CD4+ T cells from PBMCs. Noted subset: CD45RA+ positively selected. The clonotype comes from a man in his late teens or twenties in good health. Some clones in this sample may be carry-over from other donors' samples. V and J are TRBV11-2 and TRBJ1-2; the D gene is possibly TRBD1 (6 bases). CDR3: CASSSTTGLDYGYTF. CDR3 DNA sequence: TGTGCCAGCAGCTCAACTACAGGGTTGGACTATGGCTACACCTTC.